Given below is one T cell receptor (beta chain) in context. Authors' methods: Amplification from reference gene primers served as the basis for estimated nucleated cell counts. TCRdb's table, derived via immunoSEQ multiplex PCR, lists solely in-frame clones and lacks some. V and J calls plus clone size are reproduced from that table; the DNA served to infer D and trimming. The sample includes 250,000 or so clones, 91% of them seen just once. These data belong to a study of blood T cell repertoires in COVID-19. About the research overall: T cells, B-cell-depleted T cells, or PBMCs supplied cDNA or gDNA.

The cohort comprised adults aged 18 to 89 years residing in 20 to 30 US areas. Participants were placed into cohorts based on the clinical history they reported. V trimming: 3 bases; J trimming: 0 bases; junction bases outside the gene matches: 11. Germline loops: CDR1 KGHSH, CDR2 LQKENI. The CDR3 totals 18 residues. The origin of this receptor is a human donor in a cohort exposed to, infected with or recovered from COVID-19 (not recorded which). The donor label of this sample is uncertain. This chain links TRBV18 with TRBJ1-5; 7 positions agree with TRBD1. Sequencing input: PBMCs or T cells enriched from blood (not recorded which). The CDR3 region is CASSPSNRGTYSNQPQHF. CDR3 DNA: TGTGCCAGCTCACCCTCCAACAGGGGTACCTATAGCAATCAGCCCCAGCATTTT.